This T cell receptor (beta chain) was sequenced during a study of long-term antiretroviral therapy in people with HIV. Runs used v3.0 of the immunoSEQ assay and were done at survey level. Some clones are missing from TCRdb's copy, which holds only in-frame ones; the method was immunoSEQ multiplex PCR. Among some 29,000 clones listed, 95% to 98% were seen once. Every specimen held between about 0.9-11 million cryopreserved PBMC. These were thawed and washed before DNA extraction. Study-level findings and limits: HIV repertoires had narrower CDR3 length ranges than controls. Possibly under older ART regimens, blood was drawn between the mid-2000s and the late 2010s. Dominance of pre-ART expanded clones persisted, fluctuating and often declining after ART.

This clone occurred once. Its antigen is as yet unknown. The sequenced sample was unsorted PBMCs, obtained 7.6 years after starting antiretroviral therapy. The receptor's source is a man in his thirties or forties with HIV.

CDR3 region: CASSQINNSPLHF. The CDR3 region has the DNA TGTGCCAGCAGCCAGATAAATAATTCACCCCTCCACTTT. The V gene is TRBV7-9, the J gene TRBJ1-6, with unresolved D. V lost 5 bases and J lost 5, with 7 bases in between. Per germline, CDR1 SEHNR and CDR2 FQNEAQ (reference sequence). The CDR3 has 13 amino acids. Full variable domain (remainder filled in from reference TRBV7-9 and TRBJ1-6): DTGVSQNPRHKITKRGQNVTFRCDPISEHNRLYWYRQTLGQGPEFLTYFQNEAQLEKSRLLSDRFSAERPKGSFSTLEIQRTEQGDSAMYLCASSQINNSPLHFGNGTRLTVT.